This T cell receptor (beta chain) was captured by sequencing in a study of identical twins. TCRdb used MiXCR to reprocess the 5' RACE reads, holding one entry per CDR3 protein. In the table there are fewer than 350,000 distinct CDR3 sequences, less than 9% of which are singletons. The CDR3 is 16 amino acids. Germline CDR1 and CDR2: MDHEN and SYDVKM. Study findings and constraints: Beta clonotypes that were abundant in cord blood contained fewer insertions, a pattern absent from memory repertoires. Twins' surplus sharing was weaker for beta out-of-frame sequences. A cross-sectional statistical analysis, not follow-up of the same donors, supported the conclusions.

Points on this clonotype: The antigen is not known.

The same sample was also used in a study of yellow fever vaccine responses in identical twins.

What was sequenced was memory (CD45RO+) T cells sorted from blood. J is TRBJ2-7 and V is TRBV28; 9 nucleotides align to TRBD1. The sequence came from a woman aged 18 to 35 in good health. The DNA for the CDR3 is TGTGTCAGCACCTCAAGCAGGGGACAGGGCTCCTACGAGCAGTACGTC. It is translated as CVSTSSRGQGSYEQYV.